The 16 T cell receptor beta chains below were found in one sample sequenced in a study of T cell responses to AZD1222 COVID-19 vaccine. Method: immunoSEQ multiplex PCR; TCRdb's copy keeps in-frame clones and lacks some. The sample carries roughly 100,000 clones, roughly 91% recorded once. The source material was peripheral blood, sampled on day 0 of AZD1222 vaccination. These receptors were collected from an adult in good health.

In the case of this clone: The sample holds other DNA sequences that translate to the same CDR3. The chain employs TRBV27 and TRBJ1-2; D unresolved. The V and J ends lost 5 bases and 4 bases respectively, with 8 bases between them. CDR1 is MNHEY and CDR2 is SMNVEV in the germline V gene (reference sequence). The CDR3 runs to 12 residues. The CDR3 nucleotides read TGTGCCAGCAGTCCATTGGGCTATGGCTACACCTTC. This sequence encodes CASSPLGYGYTF.

The chain employs TRBV6-2 or TRBV6-3 and TRBJ1-2; no definite D call. Per the germline V gene, CDR1 is MNHEY and CDR2 is SVGEGT. The CDR3 runs to 12 residues. V was cut by 2 bases and J by 3 bases, with 4 bases left in between. CDR3 coding DNA: TGTGCCAGCAGTTACCCAGACTATGGCTACACCTTC. Protein sequence: CASSYPDYGYTF.

This rearrangement joins TRBV5-1 to TRBJ2-7, with TRBD2 matching over 9 bases. This CDR3 has 15 amino acids. J was trimmed by 5 bases and V by 2 bases; bases with no gene match: 8. The germline CDR1 and CDR2 sequences are SGHRS and YFSETQ. The CDR3 coding sequence is TGCGCCAGCAGCTTCCGAGCGGGAGGACCTAACGAGCAGTACTTC. Translation: CASSFRAGGPNEQYF.

The CDR3: CASSLEYNEQFF. The CDR3 coding sequence is TGTGCCAGCAGTTTGGAGTACAATGAGCAGTTCTTC. V usage is TRBV28 and J usage is TRBJ2-1; D gene ambiguous. Germline V gene sequence: CDR1 MDHEN, CDR2 SYDVKM. The CDR3 extends over 12 amino acids. V shed 3 bases and J shed 4 bases, with 4 bases lying between them.

This clone showed up just once. This rearrangement joins TRBV28 to TRBJ1-1; TRBD1 might be the D (6 bases). Germline V gives CDR1 MDHEN, CDR2 SYDVKM. This CDR3 spans 13 amino acids. Trimming pared 6 bases from V and 4 bases from J, leaving 12 bases between. The CDR3 DNA reads as TGTGCCAGCAGGGGACACCTCATCACTGAAGCTTTCTTT. It translates to CASRGHLITEAFF.

This chain joins TRBV7-9 and TRBJ2-2; 10 bases match TRBD1. After removal of 6 bases from V and 0 bases from J, the junction contained 10 bases not matched to a gene. Germline assignment: CDR1 SEHNR and CDR2 FQNEAQ (reference sequence). The CDR3 sequence is 18 residues long. This CDR3 is CASSRDRGFQANTGELFF. The CDR3 DNA reads TGTGCCAGCAGTCGGGACAGGGGATTCCAGGCGAACACCGGGGAGCTGTTTTTT.

This sequence joins TRBV29-1 and TRBJ1-1, with 9 positions matching TRBD1. The germline V gene has CDR1 SQVTM and CDR2 ANQGSEA. Trimming took 7 bases from V and 10 from J; bases not matched to a gene: 4. The CDR3 has 10 amino acids. CDR3 DNA: TGCAGCGCTGGGGACAGGGTAGCTTTCTTT. This gives the protein CSAGDRVAFF.

The V call is TRBV14, the J call TRBJ1-6, with D perhaps matching TRBD1 (5 bases). CDR1 is SGHDN, CDR2 FVKESK, per germline. V was cut by 2 bases and J by 6 bases, with 11 bases left in between. CDR3 length: 15 amino acids. CDR3: CASSQHSGLNSPLHF. CDR3 nucleotides: TGTGCCAGCAGCCAACATTCGGGACTTAATTCACCCCTCCACTTT.

The rearrangement uses TRBV25-1 and TRBJ1-5; D call uncertain. The CDR3 runs to 12 residues. The V gene's germline CDR1 is MGHDK and CDR2 SYGVNS. V was pared by 11 bases and J by 4 bases, with 12 bases between. The CDR3 loop reads CAWQSENQPQHF. The CDR3 coding sequence is TGTGCCTGGCAGTCAGAGAATCAGCCCCAGCATTTT.

V is TRBV28 and J is TRBJ1-5; D might be TRBD1 (5 bases). The germline V gene has CDR1 MDHEN and CDR2 SYDVKM. The CDR3 has 15 amino acids. Trimming removed 2 bases at V and 3 bases at J, with 11 bases between. The CDR3 sequence is CASSLRGRVNQPQHF. In DNA, the CDR3 is TGTGCCAGCAGTTTAAGGGGCCGGGTCAATCAGCCCCAGCATTTT.

The gene calls are TRBV30 and TRBJ2-1; 11 bases match TRBD2. Trimming cost V 4 bases and J 13 bases; bases outside gene matches: 9. This CDR3 comprises 13 residues. In germline, CDR1 is GTSNPN, CDR2 SVGIG (reference sequence). The CDR3 DNA is TGTGCCTGGATGGTAGCGGGAGGGAGTGACCAGTTCTTC. Translating gives CAWMVAGGSDQFF.

The chain recombines TRBV30 with TRBJ1-2, with a weak D call TRBD1 (6 bases). Trimming pared 3 bases from V and 7 bases from J, leaving 9 bases between. The CDR3 extends over 11 amino acids. From germline, CDR1 is GTSNPN and CDR2 SVGIG (reference sequence). The CDR3 DNA follows: TGTGCCTGGAGCAGGGGAAGTGGCTACACCTTC. It yields the protein CAWSRGSGYTF.

Worth noting for this clone: Other DNA sequences in this sample translate to the same CDR3. The chain uses TRBV27 and TRBJ1-1; the D is unclear. The V gene's germline CDR1 is MNHEY and CDR2 SMNVEV (reference sequence). The CDR3 length is 14 residues. Trimming removed 3 bases from V and 0 bases from J, with 8 bases in between. The CDR3 DNA is TGTGCCAGCAGTTTTAGCCGGTTGAACACTGAAGCTTTCTTT. It yields the protein CASSFSRLNTEAFF.

The rearrangement joins TRBV15 to TRBJ1-1, with D possibly matching TRBD1 (6 bases). The germline V gene encodes CDR1 LNHNV and CDR2 YYDKDF (reference sequence). V was clipped by 5 bases and J by 4 bases, with 14 bases between them. This CDR3 region has 14 residues. This CDR3 reads CATSPDRRGTEAFF. The CDR3 DNA reads as TGTGCCACCAGCCCCGACAGGAGGGGCACTGAAGCTTTCTTT.

This chain joins TRBV5-4 and TRBJ2-7; 12 bases map to TRBD2. With 4 bases clipped from V and 7 bases from J, the junction kept 9 bases outside the gene matches. The CDR3 contains 15 residues. CDR1 is SGHNT, CDR2 YYREEE, per germline (reference sequence). The CDR3 is CASSPGTSGPREQYF. CDR3 coding DNA: TGTGCCAGCAGCCCCGGGACTAGCGGGCCTCGGGAGCAGTACTTC.

This clone was seen a few times. The chain carries TRBV24-1 and TRBJ1-5, with no clear D. The germline gives CDR1 KGHDR, CDR2 SFDVKD. CDR3 size: 14 residues. The V gene lost 9 bases and the J gene lost 7 bases, with 18 bases spanning the gap. The CDR3 loop reads CATSSGQLVQPQHF. DNA for the CDR3: TGTGCCACCTCCTCCGGGCAGTTGGTACAGCCCCAGCATTTT.